This T cell receptor beta chain is drawn from a study of blood T cells in healthy people across ages. Primed by a sample-barcoded 5' primer and a J-beta primer mix, a second PCR proceeded for roughly 7 to 12 cycles. Each of the cDNA molecules was tagged by a template-switch adaptor with 12 random nucleotides. TCRdb re-called the 5' RACE reads with MiXCR, one entry per CDR3 protein. Among some 1,800,000 distinct CDR3 sequences listed, about two fifths were seen once. This clonotype was observed a handful of times. Each sample gave at least 6.5 million isolated PBMCs. Total RNA extraction produced at least 6 micrograms (per sample) for the study. The source of this sequence is a human donor in good health. Sequences were obtained from blood.

CDR3 region: CSVRTGGLNTEAFF. The CDR3, as DNA: TGCAGCGTTAGGACAGGGGGCCTGAACACTGAAGCTTTCTTT. This chain links TRBV29-1 with TRBJ1-1; 11 positions match TRBD1. The CDR3 sequence is 14 residues long. With V trimmed by 5 bases and J by 0 bases, 2 bases remained unmatched. Germline V CDR1 and CDR2: SQVTM, ANQGSEA.